This is a list of T cell receptor beta chains from one sample in a study. TCRdb re-called the RT-PCR reads with MiXCR, one entry per CDR3 protein. The sample has 650,000 to 800,000 distinct CDR3 sequences, 12% to 15% seen once. Sample: memory CD4+ T cells from blood. These receptors all come from a female donor in good health, serving as a healthy control. CDR3s include the opening cysteine and the closing phenylalanine or tryptophan. D genes are given only for firm matches. Expanded clones are given a class, and other clones once, few, many or no size at all.

TRBD1 | TRBJ1-1 | TRBV6-2/TRBV6-3 | 15 | . | CASRMTGYEAVEAFF | TGTGCCAGCAGGATGACAGGGTATGAAGCTGTTGAAGCTTTCTTT
TRBD1 | TRBJ1-5 | TRBV5-1 | 16 | many | CASSLGPGQGGQPQHF | TGCGCCAGCAGCTTGGGACCGGGACAGGGGGGTCAGCCCCAGCATTTT
. | TRBJ1-4 | TRBV7-2 | 15 | . | CASSLGGRRPEKLFF | TGTGCCAGCAGCTTAGGAGGCAGGCGACCGGAAAAACTGTTTTTT
. | TRBJ1-1 | TRBV10-3 | 15 | few | CAIRTTGRLNTEAFF | TGTGCCATCAGAACGACGGGACGCTTAAACACTGAAGCTTTCTTT
. | TRBJ2-7 | TRBV27 | 14 | . | CASSPRLGAYEQYF | TGTGCCAGCAGTCCCCGACTAGGAGCATACGAGCAGTACTTC
TRBD1 | TRBJ1-1 | TRBV12-3/TRBV12-4 | 13 | . | CASSREQGRRAFF | TGTGCCAGCAGCCGCGAACAGGGGAGGAGAGCTTTCTTT
. | TRBJ1-1 | TRBV9 | 14 | . | CASSVAQGTTEAFF | TGTGCCAGCAGCGTAGCCCAGGGGACCACTGAAGCTTTCTTT
. | TRBJ1-5 | TRBV6-2/TRBV6-3 | 15 | . | CASRTLDVSNQPQHF | TGTGCCAGCAGGACCCTAGACGTAAGCAATCAGCCCCAGCATTTT
. | TRBJ2-3 | TRBV4-2 | 18 | . | CASSQAPGQGEGTDTQYF | TGTGCCAGCAGCCAAGCCCCGGGGCAGGGAGAGGGCACAGATACGCAGTATTTT
. | TRBJ1-6 | TRBV4-2 | 17 | many | CASSQDTPGSYNSPLHF | TGTGCCAGCAGCCAAGACACACCCGGCTCCTATAATTCACCCCTCCACTTT
. | TRBJ1-1 | TRBV3-1 | 14 | . | CASSQVGGTTEAFF | TGTGCCAGCAGCCAAGTGGGAGGGACGACTGAAGCTTTCTTT
TRBD1 | TRBJ1-1 | TRBV5-1 | 14 | many | CASSPGQGITEAFF | TGCGCCAGCAGCCCCGGACAGGGGATCACTGAAGCTTTCTTT
. | TRBJ2-5 | TRBV12-3/TRBV12-4 | 13 | many | CASSPDPQETQYF | TGTGCCAGCAGTCCCGACCCCCAAGAGACCCAGTACTTC
. | TRBJ2-1 | TRBV3-1 | 12 | . | CASSQGAGEQFF | TGTGCCAGCAGCCAAGGAGCGGGTGAGCAGTTCTTC
. | TRBJ1-2 | TRBV27 | 12 | many | CASSSEGYGYTF | TGTGCCAGCAGTTCTGAGGGGTATGGCTACACCTTC
TRBD1 | TRBJ1-1 | TRBV19 | 15 | . | CASSSQQGKNTEAFF | TGTGCCAGTAGTTCCCAACAGGGGAAGAACACTGAAGCTTTCTTT
. | TRBJ2-5 | TRBV12-3/TRBV12-4 | 13 | many | CASSLQGRETQYF | TGTGCCAGCAGTTTACAGGGAAGGGAGACCCAGTACTTC
. | TRBJ2-3 | TRBV7-9 | 9 | few | CASSSDTAF | TGTGCCAGCAGCTCCGATACAGCGTTT
. | TRBJ1-2 | TRBV4-3 | 16 | . | CASSQDRVRINYGYTF | TGCGCCAGCAGCCAAGATCGTGTCCGAATAAACTATGGCTACACCTTC
. | TRBJ2-4 | TRBV12-3/TRBV12-4 | 18 | . | CASSPLLGPVIAKNIQYF | TGTGCCAGCAGCCCCCTTTTGGGGCCAGTGATTGCCAAAAACATTCAGTACTTC
. | TRBJ2-7 | TRBV5-1 | 15 | few | CASSLSPEGSYEQYF | TGCGCCAGCAGCTTGTCGCCGGAGGGGTCCTACGAGCAGTACTTC
TRBD1 | TRBJ2-1 | TRBV9 | 15 | . | CASSGRDRGRQEQLF | TGTGCCAGCAGCGGTCGGGACAGGGGGCGCCAAGAGCAGTTATTC
. | TRBJ2-7 | TRBV7-9 | 14 | few | CASSLELFPYEQYF | TGTGCCAGCAGCTTAGAGCTATTCCCTTACGAGCAGTACTTC
. | TRBJ1-1 | TRBV29-1 | 14 | . | CSVKSGQTNTEAFF | TGCAGCGTTAAATCCGGACAGACGAACACTGAAGCTTTCTTT
TRBD2 | TRBJ2-5 | TRBV20-1 | 15 | few | CSARVVAGGDETQYF | TGCAGTGCTAGAGTGGTAGCGGGAGGTGATGAGACCCAGTACTTC